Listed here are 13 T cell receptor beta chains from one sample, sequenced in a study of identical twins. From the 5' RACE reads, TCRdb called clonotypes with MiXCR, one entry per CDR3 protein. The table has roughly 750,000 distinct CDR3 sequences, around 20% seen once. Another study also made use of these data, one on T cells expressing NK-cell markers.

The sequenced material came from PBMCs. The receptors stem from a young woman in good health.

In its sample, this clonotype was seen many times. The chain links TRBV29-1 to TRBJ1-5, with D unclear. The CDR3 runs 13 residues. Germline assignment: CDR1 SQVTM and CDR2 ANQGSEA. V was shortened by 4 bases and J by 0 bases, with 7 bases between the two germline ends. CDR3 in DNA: TGCAGCGTTGCAGAGAATAGCAATCAGCCCCAGCATTTT. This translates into CSVAENSNQPQHF.

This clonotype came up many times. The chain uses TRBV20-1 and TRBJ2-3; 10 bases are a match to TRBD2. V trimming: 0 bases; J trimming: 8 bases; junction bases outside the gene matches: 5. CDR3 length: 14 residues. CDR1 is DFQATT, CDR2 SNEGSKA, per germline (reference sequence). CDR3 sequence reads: CSARELAGGVTQYF. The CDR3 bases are TGCAGTGCTAGAGAGTTAGCGGGAGGTGTTACGCAGTATTTT.

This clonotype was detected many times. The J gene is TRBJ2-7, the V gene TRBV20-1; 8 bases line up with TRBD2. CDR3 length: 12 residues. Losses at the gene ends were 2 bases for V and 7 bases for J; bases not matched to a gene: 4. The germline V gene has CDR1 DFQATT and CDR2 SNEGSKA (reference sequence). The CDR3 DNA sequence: TGCAGTGCTAGAAAGCGGGAGAGTGAGCAGTACTTC. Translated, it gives CSARKRESEQYF.

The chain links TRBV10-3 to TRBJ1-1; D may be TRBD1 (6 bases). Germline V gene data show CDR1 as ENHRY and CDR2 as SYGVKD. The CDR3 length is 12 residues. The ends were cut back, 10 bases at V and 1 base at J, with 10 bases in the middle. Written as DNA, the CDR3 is TGTGCCAACTCCAGGGGGAACACTGAAGCTTTCTTT. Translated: CANSRGNTEAFF.

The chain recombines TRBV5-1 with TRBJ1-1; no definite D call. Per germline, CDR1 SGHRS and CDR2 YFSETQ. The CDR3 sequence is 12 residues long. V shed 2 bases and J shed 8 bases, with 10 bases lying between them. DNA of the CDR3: TGCGCCAGCAGCTTCGGACGACGAGAAGCTTTCTTT. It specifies CASSFGRREAFF.

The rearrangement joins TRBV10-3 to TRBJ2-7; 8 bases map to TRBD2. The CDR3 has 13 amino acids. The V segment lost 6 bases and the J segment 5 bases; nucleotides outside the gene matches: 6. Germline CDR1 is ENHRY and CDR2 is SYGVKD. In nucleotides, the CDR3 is TGTGCCATCAGCCAGACTAGCGAGGACGAGCAGTACTTC. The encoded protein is CAISQTSEDEQYF.

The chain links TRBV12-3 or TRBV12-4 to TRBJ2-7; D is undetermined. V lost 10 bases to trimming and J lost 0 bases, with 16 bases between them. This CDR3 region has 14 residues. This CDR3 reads CATRTREDSYEQYF. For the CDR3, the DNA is TGTGCCACACGGACGCGTGAAGACTCCTACGAGCAGTACTTC.

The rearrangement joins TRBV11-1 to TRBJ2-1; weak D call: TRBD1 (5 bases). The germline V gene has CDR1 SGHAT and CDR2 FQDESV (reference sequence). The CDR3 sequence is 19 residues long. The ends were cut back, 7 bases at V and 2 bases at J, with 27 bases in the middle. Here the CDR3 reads CASTRPGGTKKGAYNEQFF. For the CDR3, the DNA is TGTGCCAGCACCCGGCCGGGTGGAACCAAAAAAGGGGCCTACAATGAGCAGTTCTTC.

CDR3 in amino acids: CASSFLTHGNTIYF. CDR3 sequence (DNA): TGTGCCAGCAGCTTCCTAACACACGGAAACACCATATATTTT. This chain links TRBV5-6 with TRBJ1-3; D gene unclear. Per the germline V gene, CDR1 is SGHDT and CDR2 is YYEEEE. V gave up 2 bases and J gave up 4 bases, with 10 bases separating them. The CDR3 runs to 14 residues.

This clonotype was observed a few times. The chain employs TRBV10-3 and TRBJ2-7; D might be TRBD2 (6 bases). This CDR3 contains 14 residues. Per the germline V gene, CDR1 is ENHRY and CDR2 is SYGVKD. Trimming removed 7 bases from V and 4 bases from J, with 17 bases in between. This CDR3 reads CAIKRGPGEYEQYF. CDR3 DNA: TGTGCCATCAAAAGGGGTCCGGGGGAGTACGAGCAGTACTTC.

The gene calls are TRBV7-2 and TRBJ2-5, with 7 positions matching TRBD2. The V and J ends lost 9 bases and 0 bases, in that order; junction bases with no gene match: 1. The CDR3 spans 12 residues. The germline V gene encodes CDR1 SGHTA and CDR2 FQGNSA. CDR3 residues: CASRGDQETQYF. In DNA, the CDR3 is TGTGCCAGTCGGGGGGACCAAGAGACCCAGTACTTC.

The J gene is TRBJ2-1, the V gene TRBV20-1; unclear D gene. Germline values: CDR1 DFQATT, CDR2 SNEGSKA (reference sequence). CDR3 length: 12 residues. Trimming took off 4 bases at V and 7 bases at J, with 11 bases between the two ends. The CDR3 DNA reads TGCAGTGCTACTCCGCTAGTGAATGAGCAGTTCTTC. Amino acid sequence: CSATPLVNEQFF.

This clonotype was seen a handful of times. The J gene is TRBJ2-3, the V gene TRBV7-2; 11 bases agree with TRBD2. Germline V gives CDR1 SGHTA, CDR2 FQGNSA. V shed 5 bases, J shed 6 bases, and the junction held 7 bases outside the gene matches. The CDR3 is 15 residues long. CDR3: CASSLGLADGDTQYF. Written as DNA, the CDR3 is TGTGCCAGCAGCCTGGGACTAGCGGATGGGGATACGCAGTATTTT.